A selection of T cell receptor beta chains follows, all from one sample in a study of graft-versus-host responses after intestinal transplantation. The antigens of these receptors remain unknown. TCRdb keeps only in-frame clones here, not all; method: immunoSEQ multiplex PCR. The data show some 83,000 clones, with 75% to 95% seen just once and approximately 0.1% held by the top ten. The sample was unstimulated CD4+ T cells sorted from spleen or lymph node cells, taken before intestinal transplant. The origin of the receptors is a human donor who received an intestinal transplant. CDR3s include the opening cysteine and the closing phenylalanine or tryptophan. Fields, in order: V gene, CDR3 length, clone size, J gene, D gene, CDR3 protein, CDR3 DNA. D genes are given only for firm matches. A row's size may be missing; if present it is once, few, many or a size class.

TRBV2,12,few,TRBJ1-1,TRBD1,CASRDRNTEAFF,TGTGCCAGCCGGGACAGGAACACTGAAGCTTTCTTT
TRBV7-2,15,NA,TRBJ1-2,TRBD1,CASSLEGTGRNGYTF,TGTGCCAGCAGCTTAGAGGGGACAGGGAGAAATGGCTACACCTTC
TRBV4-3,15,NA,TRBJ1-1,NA,CASSLQRQTNTEAFF,TGCGCCAGCAGCCTGCAGAGGCAGACCAACACTGAAGCTTTCTTT
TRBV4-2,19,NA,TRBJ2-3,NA,CASSQDPPKLGTSTDTQYF,TGTGCCAGCAGCCAAGATCCTCCCAAACTAGGTACTAGCACAGATACGCAGTATTTT
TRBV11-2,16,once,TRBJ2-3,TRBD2,CASSLTSGGVGDTQYF,TGTGCCAGCAGCTTAACTAGCGGGGGGGTTGGAGATACGCAGTATTTT
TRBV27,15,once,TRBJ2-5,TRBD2,CASSQRLGPGGTQYF,TGTGCCAGCAGCCAGAGACTTGGACCGGGGGGGACCCAGTACTTC
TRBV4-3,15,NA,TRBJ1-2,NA,CASSQEKAGDYGYTF,TGCGCCAGCAGCCAAGAAAAGGCAGGGGACTATGGCTACACCTTC
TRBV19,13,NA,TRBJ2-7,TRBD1,CASGRTGGYEQYF,TGTGCCAGTGGGAGAACAGGGGGCTACGAGCAGTACTTC
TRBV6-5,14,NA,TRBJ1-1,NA,CASSYPSGQGRAFF,TGTGCCAGCAGTTACCCCTCAGGGCAGGGTAGAGCTTTCTTT
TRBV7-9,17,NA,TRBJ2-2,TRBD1,CASSPLRDRGPTGELFF,TGTGCCAGCAGCCCTCTCCGGGACAGGGGGCCGACCGGGGAGCTGTTTTTT
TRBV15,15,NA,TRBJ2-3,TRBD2,CATSRLAGAGDTQYF,TGTGCCACCAGCAGACTAGCGGGGGCAGGAGATACGCAGTATTTT
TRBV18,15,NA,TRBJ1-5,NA,CASSLTGPSNQPQHF,TGTGCCAGCTCACTGACAGGCCCCTCAAATCAGCCCCAGCATTTT
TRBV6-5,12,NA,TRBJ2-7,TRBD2,CASSRGGYEQYF,TGTGCCAGCAGCCGCGGGGGGTACGAGCAGTACTTC
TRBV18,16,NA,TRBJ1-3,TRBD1,CASSPMTGLSGNTIYF,TGTGCCAGCTCACCTATGACAGGGCTCTCTGGAAACACCATATATTTT